One sample yielded the 5 T cell receptor beta chains listed below, sequenced in a study of OX40 agonist ivuxolimab in advanced cancers. Clones were read by immunoSEQ multiplex PCR, and TCRdb kept only the in-frame ones, dropping some. The data contain 22,000 or so clones, approximately 80% of them singletons. This specimen consisted of CD4+ or CD8+ T cells sorted from blood, obtained in a trial of the OX40 agonist ivuxolimab. The receptors were gathered from an adult with an advanced solid tumor such as melanoma, head and neck, liver or kidney cancer.

The chain is built from TRBV9 and TRBJ1-6, with 11 bases identical to TRBD1. CDR3 length: 14 amino acids. The V gene end was trimmed by 7 bases and the J gene end by 10 bases; junction bases not matched to a gene: 7. Germline V CDR1 and CDR2: SGDLS, YYNGEE. The CDR3 loop reads CASPQRDRGSPLHF. The CDR3 region has the DNA TGTGCCAGCCCACAGAGGGACAGGGGGTCACCCCTCCACTTT.

V and J are TRBV5-1 and TRBJ1-1; D ambiguous. The V gene's germline CDR1 is SGHRS and CDR2 YFSETQ. The length of the CDR3 is 14 residues. The ends were cut back, 3 bases at V and 2 bases at J, with 11 bases in the middle. Written as DNA, the CDR3 is TGCGCCAGCAGCTGGGATGGAGCCAACACTGAAGCTTTCTTT. It encodes CASSWDGANTEAFF.

The genes are TRBV27 and TRBJ1-2; the D is unclear. Germline V gene data show CDR1 as MNHEY and CDR2 as SMNVEV (reference sequence). Trimming pared 4 bases from V and 6 bases from J, leaving 9 bases between. The CDR3 has 12 amino acids. The CDR3 DNA reads TGTGCCAGCAGTTCCGATCTGGATGGCTACACCTTC. Protein sequence: CASSSDLDGYTF.

This clone was counted once. V gene TRBV2 combines with J gene TRBJ1-2, with D unresolved. Germline CDR1 SNHLY, CDR2 FYNNEI. This CDR3 is 13 amino acids long. Trimming pared 2 bases from V and 10 bases from J, leaving 14 bases between. The CDR3 DNA is TGTGCCAGCAGTGAACGGGGTCCGGTGGACTACACCTTC. The encoded protein is CASSERGPVDYTF.

V is TRBV7-6 and J is TRBJ2-1, with 11 bases matching TRBD2. The CDR3 length is 17 residues. Germline-derived CDR1 and CDR2 are SGHVS and FNYEAQ. J lost 10 bases, V lost 1 base, and 12 bases had no gene match. For the CDR3, the DNA is TGTGCCAGCAGCTTAGGCCTAGCGGGAGGATCTGGCTTAGAGCAGTTCTTC. This codes for CASSLGLAGGSGLEQFF.